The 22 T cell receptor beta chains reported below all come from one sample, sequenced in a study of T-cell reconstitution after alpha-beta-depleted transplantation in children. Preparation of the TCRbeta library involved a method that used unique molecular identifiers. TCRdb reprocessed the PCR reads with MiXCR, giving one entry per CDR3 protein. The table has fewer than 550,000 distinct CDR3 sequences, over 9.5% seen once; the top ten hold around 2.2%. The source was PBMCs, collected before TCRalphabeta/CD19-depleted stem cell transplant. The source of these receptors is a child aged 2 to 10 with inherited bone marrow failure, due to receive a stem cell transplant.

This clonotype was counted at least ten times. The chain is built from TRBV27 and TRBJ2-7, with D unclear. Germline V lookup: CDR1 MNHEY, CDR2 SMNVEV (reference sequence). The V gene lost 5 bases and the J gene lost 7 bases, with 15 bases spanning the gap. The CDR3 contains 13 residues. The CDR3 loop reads CASSPSWVVEQYF. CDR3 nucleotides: TGTGCCAGCAGTCCCTCTTGGGTGGTTGAGCAGTACTTC.

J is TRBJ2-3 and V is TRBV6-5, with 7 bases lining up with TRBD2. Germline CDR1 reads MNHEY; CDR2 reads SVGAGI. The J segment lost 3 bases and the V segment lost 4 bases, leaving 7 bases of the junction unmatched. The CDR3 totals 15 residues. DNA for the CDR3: TGTGCCAGCAGTTCAAGCGGGACTTTGACAGATACGCAGTATTTT. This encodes CASSSSGTLTDTQYF.

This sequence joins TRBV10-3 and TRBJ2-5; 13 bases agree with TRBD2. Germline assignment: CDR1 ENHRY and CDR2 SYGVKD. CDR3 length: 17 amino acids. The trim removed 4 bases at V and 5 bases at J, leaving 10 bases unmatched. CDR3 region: CAISVSGGTSGTETQYF. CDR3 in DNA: TGTGCCATCAGTGTCTCTGGGGGGACTAGCGGGACGGAGACCCAGTACTTC.

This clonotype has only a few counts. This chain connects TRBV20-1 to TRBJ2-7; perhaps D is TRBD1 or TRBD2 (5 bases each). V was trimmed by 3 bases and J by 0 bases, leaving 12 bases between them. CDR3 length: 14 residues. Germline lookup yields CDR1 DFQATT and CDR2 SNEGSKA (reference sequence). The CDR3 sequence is CSASGTILSYEQYF. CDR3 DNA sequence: TGCAGTGCTAGCGGGACCATCCTCTCCTACGAGCAGTACTTC.

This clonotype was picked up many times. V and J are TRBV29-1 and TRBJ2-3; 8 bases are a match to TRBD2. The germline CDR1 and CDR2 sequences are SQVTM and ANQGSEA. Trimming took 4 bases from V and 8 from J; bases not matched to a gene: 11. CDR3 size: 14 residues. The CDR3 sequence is CSVAVLAAPSTQYF. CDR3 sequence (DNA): TGCAGCGTTGCGGTACTAGCGGCCCCCAGTACGCAGTATTTT.

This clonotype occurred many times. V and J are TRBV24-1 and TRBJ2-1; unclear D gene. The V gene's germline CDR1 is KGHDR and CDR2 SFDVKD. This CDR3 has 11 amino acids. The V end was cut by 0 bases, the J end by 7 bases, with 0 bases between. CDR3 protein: CATSDLNEQFF. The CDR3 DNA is TGTGCCACCAGTGATTTGAATGAGCAGTTCTTC.

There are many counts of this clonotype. The CDR3 loop is CASTRLANTGELFF. CDR3 in DNA: TGCGCCAGCACGCGACTAGCCAACACCGGGGAGCTGTTTTTT. This rearrangement joins TRBV5-1 to TRBJ2-2; 7 nucleotides align to TRBD2. There are 14 residues in the CDR3. Losses at the gene ends were 6 bases for V and 2 bases for J; bases not matched to a gene: 4. Germline V lookup: CDR1 SGHRS, CDR2 YFSETQ.

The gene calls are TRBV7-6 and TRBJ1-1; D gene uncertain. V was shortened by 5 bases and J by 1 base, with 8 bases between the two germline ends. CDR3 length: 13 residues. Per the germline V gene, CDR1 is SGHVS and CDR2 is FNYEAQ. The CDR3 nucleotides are TGTGCCAGCAGCCGAACATGGAACACTGAAGCTTTCTTT. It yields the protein CASSRTWNTEAFF.

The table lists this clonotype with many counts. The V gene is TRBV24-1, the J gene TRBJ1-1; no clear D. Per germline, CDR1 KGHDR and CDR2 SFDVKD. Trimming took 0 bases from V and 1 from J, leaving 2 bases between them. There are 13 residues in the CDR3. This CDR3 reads CATSDLGNTEAFF. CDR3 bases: TGTGCCACCAGTGATTTGGGGAACACTGAAGCTTTCTTT.

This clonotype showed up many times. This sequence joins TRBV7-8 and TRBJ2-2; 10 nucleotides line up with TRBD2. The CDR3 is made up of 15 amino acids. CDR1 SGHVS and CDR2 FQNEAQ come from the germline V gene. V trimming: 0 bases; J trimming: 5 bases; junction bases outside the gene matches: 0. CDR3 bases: TGTGCCAGCAGCTTAGCTAGCGGGAGGACCGGGGAGCTGTTTTTT. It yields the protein CASSLASGRTGELFF.

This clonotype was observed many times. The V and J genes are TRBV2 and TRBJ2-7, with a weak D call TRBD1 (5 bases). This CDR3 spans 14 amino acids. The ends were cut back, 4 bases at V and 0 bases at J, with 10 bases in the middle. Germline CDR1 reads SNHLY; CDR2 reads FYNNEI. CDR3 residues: CASSAQAASYEQYF. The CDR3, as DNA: TGTGCCAGCAGTGCACAGGCAGCCTCCTACGAGCAGTACTTC.

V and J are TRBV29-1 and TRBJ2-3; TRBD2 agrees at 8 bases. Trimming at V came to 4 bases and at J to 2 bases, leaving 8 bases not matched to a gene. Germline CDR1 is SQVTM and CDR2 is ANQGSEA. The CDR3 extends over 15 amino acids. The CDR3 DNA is TGCAGCGTTGGCCCCCGGGGGGGAAACACAGATACGCAGTATTTT. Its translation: CSVGPRGGNTDTQYF.

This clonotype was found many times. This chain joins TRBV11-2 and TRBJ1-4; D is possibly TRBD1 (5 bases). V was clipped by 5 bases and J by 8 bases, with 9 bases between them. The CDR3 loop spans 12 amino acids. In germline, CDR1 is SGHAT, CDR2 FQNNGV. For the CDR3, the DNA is TGTGCCAGCAGCCCCCACAGGGAAAAACTGTTTTTT. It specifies CASSPHREKLFF.

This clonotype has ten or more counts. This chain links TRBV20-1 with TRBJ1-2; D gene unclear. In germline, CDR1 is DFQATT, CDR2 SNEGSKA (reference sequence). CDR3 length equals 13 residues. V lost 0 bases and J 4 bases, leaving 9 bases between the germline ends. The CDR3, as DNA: TGCAGTGCTAGAGATTTCAGCAGCTATGGCTACACCTTC. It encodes CSARDFSSYGYTF.

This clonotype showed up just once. CDR3 bases: TGTGCCAGCAGTTATGGGGGGTCCCACGAGCAGTACTTC. Encoded protein: CASSYGGSHEQYF. The gene calls are TRBV6-5 and TRBJ2-7; D is possibly TRBD2 (6 bases). The CDR3 totals 13 residues. Trimming stripped 3 bases from V and 5 bases from J, with 11 bases between. CDR1 and CDR2 from the germline V gene are MNHEY and SVGAGI.

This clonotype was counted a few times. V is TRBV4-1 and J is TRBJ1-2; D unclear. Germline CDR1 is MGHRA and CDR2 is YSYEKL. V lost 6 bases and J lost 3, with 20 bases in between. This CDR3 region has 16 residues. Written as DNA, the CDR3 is TGCGCCAGCAGGCCACAGCTGAATAAACTCTACTATGGCTACACCTTC. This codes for CASRPQLNKLYYGYTF.

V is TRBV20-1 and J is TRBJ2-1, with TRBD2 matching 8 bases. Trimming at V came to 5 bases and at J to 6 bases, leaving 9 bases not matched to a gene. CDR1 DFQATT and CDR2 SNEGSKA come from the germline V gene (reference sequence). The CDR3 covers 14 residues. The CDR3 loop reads CSAPGGRVGNEQFF. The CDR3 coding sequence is TGCAGTGCTCCGGGGGGGAGGGTGGGCAATGAGCAGTTCTTC.

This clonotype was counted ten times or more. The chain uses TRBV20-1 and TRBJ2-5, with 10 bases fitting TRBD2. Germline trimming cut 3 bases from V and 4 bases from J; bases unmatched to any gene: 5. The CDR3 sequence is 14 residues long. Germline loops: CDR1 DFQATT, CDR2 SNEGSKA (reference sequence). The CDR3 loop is CSASEAGGTETQYF. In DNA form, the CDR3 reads TGCAGTGCTAGCGAAGCGGGAGGGACAGAGACCCAGTACTTC.

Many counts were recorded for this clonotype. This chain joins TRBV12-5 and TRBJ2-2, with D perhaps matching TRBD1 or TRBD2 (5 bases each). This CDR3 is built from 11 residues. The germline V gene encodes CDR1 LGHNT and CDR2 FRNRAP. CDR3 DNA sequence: TGTGCCGGGGCCAACACCGGGGAGCTGTTTTTT. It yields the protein CAGANTGELFF.

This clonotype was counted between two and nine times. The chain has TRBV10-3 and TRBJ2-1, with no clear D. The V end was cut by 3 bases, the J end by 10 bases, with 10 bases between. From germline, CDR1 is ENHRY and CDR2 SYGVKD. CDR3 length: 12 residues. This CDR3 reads CAISDGVTEQFF. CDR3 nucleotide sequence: TGTGCCATCAGTGATGGCGTCACGGAGCAGTTCTTC.

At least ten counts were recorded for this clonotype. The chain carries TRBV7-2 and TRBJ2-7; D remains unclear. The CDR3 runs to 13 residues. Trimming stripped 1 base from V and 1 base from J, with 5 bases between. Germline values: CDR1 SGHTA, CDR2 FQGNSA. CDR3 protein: CASSLGISYEQYF. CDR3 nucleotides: TGTGCCAGCAGCTTAGGGATATCCTACGAGCAGTACTTC.

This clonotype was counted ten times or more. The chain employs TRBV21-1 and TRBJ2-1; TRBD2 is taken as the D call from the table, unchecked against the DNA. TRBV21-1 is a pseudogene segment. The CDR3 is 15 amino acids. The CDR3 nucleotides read TGTGCCAGCACCCAAGCTAGCGGAAAGAACAATGAGCAGTTCTTC. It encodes CASTQASGKNNEQFF.